This note documents a single TCR beta chain sequence. The sample is drawn from a study of OX40 agonist ivuxolimab in advanced cancers. The V end was cut by 8 bases, the J end by 2 bases, with 6 bases between. The CDR3 is 11 residues long. CDR1 and CDR2 (germline): WSHSY, SAAADI. This table comes from immunoSEQ multiplex PCR, and its TCRdb copy is limited to in-frame clones, with some not included. Of 40,000 to 50,000 clones listed, about 85% are singletons. This sequence was found in an adult with an advanced solid tumor such as melanoma, head and neck, liver or kidney cancer. The V call is TRBV10-2, the J call TRBJ2-5; D ambiguous. Sequenced material: CD4+ or CD8+ T cells sorted from blood, taken in a trial of the OX40 agonist ivuxolimab. The CDR3, as DNA: TGCGCCAGCCAGAAACAAGAGACCCAGTACTTC. This gives the protein CASQKQETQYF.